The 21 T cell receptor beta chains below all came from one sample that was sequenced in a study of blood T cell repertoires in COVID-19 (dated by TCRdb to 2018 to 2021). The library was prepared using the immunoSEQ multiplex PCR assay. TCRdb's version of the immuneACCESS table is confined to in-frame rearrangements and falls short of the full clone set. An unresolved V gene accounts for under half of the shortfall where checked; the remainder is of unknown origin. The sample records about 280,000 clones, more than 75% of which are singletons. The top ten hold 2% to 2.5% of the sample. What was sequenced was peripheral blood. The source of these receptors is a woman aged 25 to 39 who had recovered from COVID-19.

V is TRBV5-1 and J is TRBJ1-5; 8 bases agree with TRBD1. The CDR3 totals 14 residues. Trimming at V came to 4 bases and at J to 5 bases, leaving 5 bases not matched to a gene. CDR1 and CDR2 (germline): SGHRS, YFSETQ. The CDR3, as DNA: TGCGCCAGCAGCGCAGGGGGCGGTTATCAGCCCCAGCATTTT. This encodes CASSAGGGYQPQHF. Looking up the rest from reference TRBV5-1 and TRBJ1-5 gives the full variable domain: KAGVTQTPRYLIKTRGQQVTLSCSPISGHRSVSWYQQTPGQGLQFLFEYFSETQRNKGNFPGRFSGRQFSNSRSEMNVSTLELGDSALYLCASSAGGGYQPQHFGDGTRLSIL.

About this clone itself: The same CDR3 arises from other DNA sequences in this sample as well. The chain uses TRBV5-6 and TRBJ1-5; a possible D gene is TRBD1 (6 bases). The V end lost 0 bases, the J end lost 4 bases, and 11 bases lay between the germline ends. The germline gives CDR1 SGHDT, CDR2 YYEEEE. This CDR3 comprises 15 residues. The CDR3 DNA sequence: TGTGCCAGCAGCTTGGGGGGGCTGGGAAATCAGCCCCAGCATTTT. Translated: CASSLGGLGNQPQHF. The complete variable domain, with remaining parts taken from reference TRBV5-6 and TRBJ1-5, reads DAGVTQSPTHLIKTRGQQVTLRCSPKSGHDTVSWYQQALGQGPQFIFQYYEEEERQRGNFPDRFSGHQFPNYSSELNVNALLLGDSALYLCASSLGGLGNQPQHFGDGTRLSIL.

This chain links TRBV27 with TRBJ2-7; TRBD1 agrees at 9 bases. The trim removed 3 bases at V and 4 bases at J, leaving 4 bases unmatched. The CDR3 covers 14 residues. Germline CDR1 reads MNHEY; CDR2 reads SMNVEV (reference sequence). CDR3 sequence reads: CASSLGGQGYEQYF. The CDR3 coding sequence is TGTGCCAGCAGTTTGGGGGGACAGGGTTACGAGCAGTACTTC.

This clone occurred a few times. J is TRBJ1-1 and V is TRBV5-6, with D hard to call. Trimming removed 4 bases from V and 5 bases from J, with 9 bases in between. Per the germline V gene, CDR1 is SGHDT and CDR2 is YYEEEE. The CDR3 totals 12 residues. The CDR3 DNA is TGTGCCAGCAGCGGGGAGAGGACTGAAGCTTTCTTT. Protein: CASSGERTEAFF.

J is TRBJ2-6 and V is TRBV5-1, with unresolved D. Germline V lookup: CDR1 SGHRS, CDR2 YFSETQ. This CDR3 contains 16 residues. The ends were cut back, 5 bases at V and 0 bases at J, with 12 bases in the middle. CDR3 loop: CASRRFGASGANVLTF. CDR3 DNA: TGCGCCAGCAGACGGTTCGGAGCCTCTGGGGCCAACGTCCTGACTTTC.

The CDR3 sequence: CASSQGGGGDNEQYF. CDR3 bases: TGTGCCAGCAGCCAAGGAGGGGGGGGCGATAACGAGCAGTACTTC. This rearrangement joins TRBV13 to TRBJ2-7; D may be TRBD2 (7 bases). Germline V gene data show CDR1 as PRHDT and CDR2 as FYEKMQ (reference sequence). V lost 5 bases, J lost 5 bases, and 19 bases lay in between. This CDR3 spans 15 amino acids. The full variable domain, completed using reference TRBV13 and TRBJ2-7, is AAGVIQSPRHLIKEKRETATLKCYPIPRHDTVYWYQQGPGQDPQFLISFYEKMQSDKGSIPDRFSAQQFSDYHSELNMSSLELGDSALYFCASSQGGGGDNEQYFGPGTRLTVT.

This chain connects TRBV7-8 to TRBJ2-5; unclear D gene. CDR1 and CDR2 (germline): SGHVS, FQNEAQ. This CDR3 is built from 13 residues. V dropped 5 bases and J dropped 3 bases, with 10 bases sitting between them. The CDR3 loop reads CASSVSREETQYF. CDR3 DNA: TGTGCCAGCAGCGTCTCAAGAGAAGAGACCCAGTACTTC.

The chain joins TRBV7-2 to TRBJ2-3; no clear D. V was clipped by 1 base and J by 6 bases, with 11 bases between them. Germline CDR1 is SGHTA and CDR2 is FQGNSA. The length of the CDR3 is 14 residues. The CDR3 coding sequence is TGTGCCAGCAGCTTAGTCCCAACGGTGGATACGCAGTATTTT. Its translation is CASSLVPTVDTQYF.

V is TRBV3-1 (or the pseudogene TRBV3-2) and J is TRBJ2-3; 9 nucleotides line up with TRBD2. The CDR3 sequence is 18 residues long. V trimming: 4 bases; J trimming: 2 bases; junction bases outside the gene matches: 13. Germline-derived CDR1 and CDR2 are LGHDT and YNNKEL (reference sequence). The CDR3 DNA sequence: TGTGCCAGCAGCCCACCGTACGCGGGAGGGAGAAACACAGATACGCAGTATTTT. Its translation is CASSPPYAGGRNTDTQYF.

The CDR3 DNA reads TGCGCCAGCAGCCAAGACTCGGGGGTTGTGAATGAGCAGTTCTTC. This encodes CASSQDSGVVNEQFF. This chain links TRBV4-1 with TRBJ2-1; D perhaps matches TRBD2 (6 bases). Trimming shortened V by 0 bases and J by 7 bases, and 13 bases separated the two germline ends. Germline V CDR1 and CDR2: MGHRA, YSYEKL. This CDR3 is built from 15 residues.

This chain connects TRBV19 to TRBJ1-5, with D possibly matching TRBD1 (6 bases). The V and J ends lost 5 bases and 0 bases respectively, with 20 bases between them. The germline V gene encodes CDR1 LNHDA and CDR2 SQIVND (reference sequence). The CDR3 contains 18 residues. The CDR3 coding sequence is TGTGCCAGTAGTCTCAGCGAAGGGGGAAAACTTAGCAATCAGCCCCAGCATTTT. Residues: CASSLSEGGKLSNQPQHF.

The chain carries TRBV7-3 and TRBJ1-3, with D unclear. The CDR3 is made up of 13 amino acids. The V gene lost 3 bases and the J gene lost 0 bases, with 3 bases spanning the gap. Germline V gene data show CDR1 as SGHTA and CDR2 as FQGTGA. Here the CDR3 reads CASSFNSGNTIYF. CDR3 nucleotides: TGTGCCAGCAGCTTCAACTCTGGAAACACCATATATTTT.

The chain uses TRBV10-3 and TRBJ1-1, with TRBD1 matching 7 bases. After removal of 7 bases from V and 0 bases from J, the junction contained 8 bases not matched to a gene. The CDR3 consists of 15 residues. Germline lookup yields CDR1 ENHRY and CDR2 SYGVKD. For the CDR3, the DNA is TGTGCCATCAAAGGAGACAGGGTTATGAACACTGAAGCTTTCTTT. Its protein product is CAIKGDRVMNTEAFF.

The gene calls are TRBV10-3 and TRBJ2-2; the match to TRBD1 covers 8 bases. This CDR3 has 14 amino acids. Germline CDR1 and CDR2: ENHRY and SYGVKD. Trimming removed 6 bases from V and 5 bases from J; junction bases left unmatched: 5. The CDR3 region is CAIREQGDTGELFF. The DNA for the CDR3 is TGTGCCATCAGGGAACAGGGGGATACCGGGGAGCTGTTTTTT.

The chain is built from TRBV5-5 and TRBJ1-3; possible D gene TRBD1, 6 bases. This CDR3 has 15 residues. V was cut by 0 bases and J by 4 bases, with 11 bases left in between. Germline V gene sequence: CDR1 SGHKS, CDR2 YYEKEE (reference sequence). CDR3 loop: CASSLGGGPGNTIYF. The CDR3 region has the DNA TGTGCCAGCAGCTTGGGTGGGGGCCCGGGAAACACCATATATTTT. The full variable domain, in which reference TRBV5-5 and TRBJ1-3 provide the parts outside the CDR3, is DAGVTQSPTHLIKTRGQQVTLRCSPISGHKSVSWYQQVLGQGPQFIFQYYEKEERGRGNFPDRFSARQFPNYSSELNVNALLLGDSALYLCASSLGGGPGNTIYFGEGSWLTVV.

A note on this clone: Other nucleotide sequences in the sample specify the same CDR3. This chain uses TRBV9 with TRBJ1-1; D ambiguous. The CDR3 spans 13 residues. Germline V gene sequence: CDR1 SGDLS, CDR2 YYNGEE. V was trimmed by 2 bases and J by 1 base, leaving 6 bases between them. In DNA, the CDR3 is TGTGCCAGCAGCGTTTCAGGGAACACTGAAGCTTTCTTT. Translation: CASSVSGNTEAFF. Full variable domain (outside the CDR3, taken from reference TRBV9 and TRBJ1-1): DSGVTQTPKHLITATGQRVTLRCSPRSGDLSVYWYQQSLDQGLQFLIQYYNGEERAKGNILERFSAQQFPDLHSELNLSSLELGDSALYFCASSVSGNTEAFFGQGTRLTVV.

This sequence joins TRBV6-1 and TRBJ2-1; the D is unclear. V lost 3 bases and J 0 bases, leaving 6 bases between the germline ends. This CDR3 region has 14 residues. Germline V gene sequence: CDR1 MNHNS, CDR2 SASEGT. The CDR3 loop reads CASSEGSSYNEQFF. CDR3 sequence (DNA): TGTGCCAGCAGTGAGGGCAGCTCCTACAATGAGCAGTTCTTC.

The rearrangement links TRBV19 to TRBJ2-7, with 7 bases lining up with TRBD1. There are 13 residues in the CDR3. In germline, CDR1 is LNHDA, CDR2 SQIVND (reference sequence). V lost 9 bases and J lost 1; bases outside the gene matches: 6. The CDR3 nucleotides are TGTGCCAGCCGGGACAGTCCTTCCTACGAGCAGTACTTC. It translates to CASRDSPSYEQYF.

For this clone: The sample contains more than one DNA sequence encoding this CDR3. For the CDR3, the DNA is TGTGCCAGCAGTCCGACAGGGCTCTATGGCTACACCTTC. Residues: CASSPTGLYGYTF. The chain couples TRBV12-3 or TRBV12-4 to TRBJ1-2; 7 bases fit TRBD1. Trimming at V came to 5 bases and at J to 4 bases, leaving 4 bases not matched to a gene. This CDR3 has 13 amino acids.

This chain uses TRBV29-1 with TRBJ1-2; tentatively, D is TRBD1 (6 bases). Trimming left V 6 bases short and J 5 bases short, with 10 bases between. Looked up from germline, CDR1 is SQVTM and CDR2 is ANQGSEA. The CDR3 totals 11 residues. The CDR3 reads CSVGQPYGYTF. In DNA, the CDR3 is TGCAGCGTCGGACAGCCTTATGGCTACACCTTC.

V gene TRBV28 combines with J gene TRBJ1-5; TRBD1 matches at 7 bases. Germline CDR1 and CDR2: MDHEN and SYDVKM. The CDR3 spans 15 residues. The J segment lost 5 bases and the V segment lost 7 bases, leaving 11 bases of the junction unmatched. CDR3 in DNA: TGTGCCAGCACCAAACCCACAGGGGCTGATCAGCCCCAGCATTTT. Residues: CASTKPTGADQPQHF.